This TCR beta chain was identified in a study of blood T cells in healthy people across ages. This clonotype was found many times. Its target is not known. Overall study results and limits: Calculation of diversity from one million T cells yielded estimates considered to be underestimates. Aged donors had fewer naive CD4+ cells and lower diversity than long-lived donors.

V was shortened by 4 bases and J by 1 base, with 4 bases between the two germline ends. From germline, CDR1 is ENHRY and CDR2 SYGVKD. CDR3 length equals 12 residues. Using a J-beta primer mix together with a sample-barcoded 5' primer, a second PCR was run for about 6 to 11 cycles. MiXCR was run by TCRdb on the 5' RACE reads, yielding one entry per CDR3 protein. The table includes some 1.7 million distinct CDR3 sequences, over 25% detected once. The sample comprised blood. V is TRBV10-3 and J is TRBJ1-2; no clear D gene. The TCR originated in a woman aged 30 to 39 in good health. CDR3 loop: CAISGHNYGYTF. CDR3 coding DNA: TGTGCCATCAGTGGTCATAACTATGGCTACACCTTC.